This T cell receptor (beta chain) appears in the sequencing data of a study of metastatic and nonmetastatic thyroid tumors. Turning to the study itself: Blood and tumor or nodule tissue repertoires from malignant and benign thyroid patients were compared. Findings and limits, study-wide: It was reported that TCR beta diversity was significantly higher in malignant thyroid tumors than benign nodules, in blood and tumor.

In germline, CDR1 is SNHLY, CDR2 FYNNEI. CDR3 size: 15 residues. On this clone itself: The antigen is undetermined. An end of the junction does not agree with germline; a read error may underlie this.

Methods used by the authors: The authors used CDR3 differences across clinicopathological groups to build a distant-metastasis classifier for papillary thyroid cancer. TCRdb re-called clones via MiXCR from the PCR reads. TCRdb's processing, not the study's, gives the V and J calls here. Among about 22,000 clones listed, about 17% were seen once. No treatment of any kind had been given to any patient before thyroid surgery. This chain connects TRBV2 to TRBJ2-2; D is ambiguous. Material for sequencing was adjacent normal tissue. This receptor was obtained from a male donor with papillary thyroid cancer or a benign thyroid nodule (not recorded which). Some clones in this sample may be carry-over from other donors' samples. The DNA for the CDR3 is TGTGCCGGCAGTGTGTTGAGTCTCAACACCGGGGAGCTGTTTTTT. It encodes CAGSVLSLNTGELFF.